Reported below is one T cell receptor (beta chain). Antigen unknown. V was clipped by 6 bases and J by 2 bases, with 13 bases between them. The CDR3 spans 15 residues. The germline V gene encodes CDR1 MDHEN and CDR2 SYDVKM. Libraries were prepared by immunoSEQ multiplex PCR; TCRdb keeps only in-frame clonotypes and omits some of them. The sample holds 15,000 to 20,000 clones; 45% to 65% are singletons and the top ten take 9.7%. The sample originates from a study of radiation and T cells in renal cell carcinoma. The study's findings and limits: Top 100 clonotypes averaged roughly 50% in irradiated versus roughly 45% in nephrectomy-only tumors.

Sample treatment: treatment-naive control, cytoreductive nephrectomy. The starting material was tumor tissue, obtained from a patient whose treatment was nephrectomy without radiotherapy. The clonotype comes from a man aged 35-49 years with renal cell carcinoma. The chain carries TRBV28 and TRBJ1-4; tentative D call: TRBD1 (6 bases). The CDR3 is CASRSTGFTNEKLFF. The CDR3 nucleotides are TGTGCCAGCAGGTCTACAGGGTTCACTAATGAAAAACTGTTTTTT.